What follows are 7 T cell receptor beta chains derived from one specimen sequenced in a study of T cells in Graves' hyperthyroidism and ophthalmopathy. Using RNA transcripts as the source, TCR beta CDR3 regions were amplified. The primer set for the first-round RT-PCR of the TCR CDR3 was HTBI. TCRdb processed the multiplex PCR reads anew with MiXCR; each CDR3 protein has one entry. Of hundreds of thousands of distinct CDR3 sequences listed, roughly 15% are singletons. Sequencing was done on a sample of blood. The receptor set was obtained from a woman in her sixties or seventies with Graves' ophthalmopathy.

In its sample, this clonotype was seen many times. The chain uses TRBV7-9 and TRBJ2-1, with 8 nucleotides matching TRBD2. CDR1 and CDR2 (germline): SEHNR, FQNEAQ (reference sequence). The CDR3 runs to 16 residues. V lost 4 bases, J lost 5 bases, and 10 bases stayed unmatched. The CDR3, as DNA: TGTGCCAGCAGCTCTCCGGGACTAGGGTCCCACAATGAGCAGTTCTTC. Its protein product is CASSSPGLGSHNEQFF.

This sequence joins TRBV12-3 or TRBV12-4 and TRBJ2-2, with D possibly being TRBD1 or TRBD2 (5 bases each). Trimming left V 3 bases short and J 4 bases short, with 12 bases between. This CDR3 spans 15 amino acids. The CDR3 region is CASSFGQGTTGELFF. CDR3 DNA: TGTGCCAGCAGTTTCGGCCAAGGGACCACCGGGGAGCTGTTTTTT.

This clonotype came up many times. The chain links TRBV11-2 to TRBJ2-7; D gene uncertain. Germline V gene sequence: CDR1 SGHAT, CDR2 FQNNGV. The CDR3 length is 14 residues. V gave up 5 bases and J gave up 0 bases, with 11 bases separating them. This CDR3 is CASSVRGDSYEQYF. The CDR3 coding sequence is TGTGCCAGCAGCGTTCGCGGTGACTCCTACGAGCAGTACTTC.

This clonotype appeared a few times. The V call is TRBV5-5, the J call TRBJ2-7; unclear D gene. Trimming removed 0 bases from V and 1 base from J, with 8 bases in between. Germline V gives CDR1 SGHKS, CDR2 YYEKEE (reference sequence). CDR3 length: 14 amino acids. The CDR3 loop is CASSLEVISYEQYF. The DNA of the CDR3 is TGTGCCAGCAGCTTGGAGGTGATTTCCTACGAGCAGTACTTC.

This clonotype was picked up many times. The CDR3 here is CASRRGQMNTEAFF. The DNA of the CDR3 is TGTGCCAGCAGGAGGGGACAGATGAACACTGAAGCTTTCTTT. The chain joins TRBV6-1 to TRBJ1-1; 7 bases are a match to TRBD1. Per germline, CDR1 MNHNS and CDR2 SASEGT. This CDR3 spans 14 amino acids. V was clipped by 6 bases and J by 0 bases; unmatched bases: 4.

This clonotype came up many times. V gene TRBV27 combines with J gene TRBJ2-6; no firm D call. The CDR3 has 16 residues. CDR1 and CDR2 (germline): MNHEY, SMNVEV (reference sequence). Between the trimmed V and J ends, which lost 5 bases and 2 bases, there was a span of 13 bases. The CDR3 region has the DNA TGTGCCAGCAGTCCCTTTGGGTATACTGGGGCCAACGTCCTGACTTTC. Protein product: CASSPFGYTGANVLTF.

This clonotype was detected many times. This chain connects TRBV27 to TRBJ2-7; 8 bases are shared with TRBD1. The CDR3 spans 14 residues. V shed 4 bases, J shed 5 bases, and the junction held 7 bases outside the gene matches. Germline CDR1 is MNHEY and CDR2 is SMNVEV (reference sequence). The CDR3 protein is CASSSLDRAHEQYF. In DNA form, the CDR3 reads TGTGCCAGCAGTTCGTTGGACAGGGCCCACGAGCAGTACTTC.